This T cell receptor beta chain was recorded in a study of human T cells and chemical hapten exposure (dated by TCRdb to the early 2020s). About the study as a whole: For sensitization, 2% DPC in acetone was applied to a roughly 2 cm by roughly 2 cm area of upper inner arm skin. For TCR sequencing, blood came from 25 to 35 alopecia patients at anywhere from one to four time points (pre-sensitization, 2, 6 and 24 weeks). Libraries were pooled for sequencing, and per-sample TCR yields varied mainly because of small differences in library volumes within the pool. Patient blood was sampled pre-sensitization (week 0) and at 2, 6 and about 24 weeks after DPC sensitization. Throughout the study period of around 24 weeks, patients also received therapeutic DPC doses to the scalp every week. Alopecia areata with under or over 50% scalp involvement, alopecia totalis and alopecia universalis were represented in the patient cohort, which was mostly female. The study tracked peripheral blood TCR repertoire changes in vivo during primary and secondary sensitization to the hapten diphenylcyclopropenone (DPC) in alopecia patients. Patch testing on the upper back used Finn chambers containing 0.01% DPC, with scoring done after 6 days according to International Contact Dermatitis Research Group standards.

Remarks on this clonotype: It has no known antigen specificity. Per-nucleotide qualities are absent, and no much larger clonotype sits a single base away.

Libraries were constructed by RACE. The data were produced on a NextSeq 500. Library preparation attached unique molecular identifiers to individual cDNA molecules for quantitative, reproducible TCR counting. From each blood RNA sample, both TCR alpha and TCR beta chains were sequenced. For the original study's pipeline: The median number of TCRs per sample was 95,638, ranging from about 20,000 to 750,000. V, J and CDR3 annotation of the TCR reads was performed with the Decombinator software suite. To make PS versus PT1 abundance plots, every sample was subsampled to the same number of TCRs (28,000). TCRs were defined as expanded if absent before sensitization and observed at least eight times at the 2-week time point. TCRdb took the public reads, trimmed them with fastp at Q25, ran MiXCR for clone calling and kept in-frame beta chains. Entries are consolidated by CDR3 protein sequence, retaining the most common genes and DNA. What appears here as the V and J calls and clone size reflects TCRdb's work, not the paper's. In this sample the table shows 180,000 or so distinct CDR3 sequences, roughly 30% of which occur a single time. Just under 3% of the sample rests with the top ten.

The paper's findings and limits, for the study overall: Compared with pre-sensitization or healthy control sets, expanded TCRs formed significantly more large CDR3 similarity clusters, which is consistent with antigen-driven responses. Patch test score was positively correlated with the number of PT1 expanded TCRs, with significance at thresholds 8, 16 and 32 but not at 4. Because every patient had alopecia, a presumed autoimmune disease, the patients' immune response might differ from that of healthy individuals. After repeated subsampling, changes were observed in the strength of the expansion versus patch-test correlation and in the threshold at which the correlation became significant. DPC sensitization did not change how many TCRs were above 1 in 1000 frequency, and no evidence was found of alterations in global repertoire structure.

The sample's time point label, in plain terms: pre-sensitization, week 0. The treatment or condition label on this specimen signifies: therapeutic diphenylcyclopropenone sensitization with weekly scalp DPC. Blood at each patch-test visit was drawn before the patch test was applied. Eligible patients were aged 18 to 70, diagnosed with alopecia, deemed suitable for DPC therapy, and excluded if pregnant. Total RNA was extracted from unfractionated whole blood collected in Tempus Blood RNA tubes. This sequence was found in a woman aged 25 to 39 with alopecia areata. Some clones in this sample may be carry-over from other donors' samples. The material sequenced was whole blood, taken in connection with sensitization to the hapten diphenylcyclopropenone (DPC).

The CDR3 region has the sequence CASSLPRGRSYGYTF. DNA sequence: TGTGCCAGCAGTCTCCCCCGGGGCAGGAGCTATGGCTACACCTTC. The chain was built from TRBV28 and TRBJ1-2; 5 matching bases give a weak D call of TRBD1. CDR1 and CDR2 are drawn from the germline V gene: MDHEN, SYDVKM. V lost 5 bases and J lost 4 bases; the stretch between them is 17 bases long. Including cysteine and phenylalanine, the CDR3 has 15 amino acids. This entry keeps only the CDR3 DNA: 45 bases, framed from base 1.